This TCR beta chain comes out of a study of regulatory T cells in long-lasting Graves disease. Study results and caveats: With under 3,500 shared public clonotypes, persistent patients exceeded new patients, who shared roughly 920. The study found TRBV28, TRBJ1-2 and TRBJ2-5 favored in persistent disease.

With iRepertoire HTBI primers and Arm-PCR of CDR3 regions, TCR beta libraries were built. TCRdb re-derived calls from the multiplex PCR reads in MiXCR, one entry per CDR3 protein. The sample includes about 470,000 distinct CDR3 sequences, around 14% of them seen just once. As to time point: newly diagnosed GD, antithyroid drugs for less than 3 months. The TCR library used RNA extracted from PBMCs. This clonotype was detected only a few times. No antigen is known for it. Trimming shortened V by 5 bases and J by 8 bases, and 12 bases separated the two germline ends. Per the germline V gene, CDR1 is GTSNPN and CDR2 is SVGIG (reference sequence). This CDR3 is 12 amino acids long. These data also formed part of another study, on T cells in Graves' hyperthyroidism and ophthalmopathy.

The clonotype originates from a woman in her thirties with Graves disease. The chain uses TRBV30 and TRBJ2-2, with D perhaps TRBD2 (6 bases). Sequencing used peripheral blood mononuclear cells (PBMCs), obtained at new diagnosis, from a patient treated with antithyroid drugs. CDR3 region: CAWGRGSGELFF. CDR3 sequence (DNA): TGTGCCTGGGGGCGGGGATCGGGGGAGCTGTTTTTT.